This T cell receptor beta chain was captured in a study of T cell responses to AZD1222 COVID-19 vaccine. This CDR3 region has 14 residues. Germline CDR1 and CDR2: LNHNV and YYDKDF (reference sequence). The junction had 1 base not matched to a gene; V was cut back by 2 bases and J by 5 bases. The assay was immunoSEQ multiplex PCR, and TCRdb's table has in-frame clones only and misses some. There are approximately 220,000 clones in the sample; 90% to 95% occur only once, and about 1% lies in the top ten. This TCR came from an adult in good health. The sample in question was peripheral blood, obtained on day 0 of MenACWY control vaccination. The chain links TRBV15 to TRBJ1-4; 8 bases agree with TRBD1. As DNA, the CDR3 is TGTGCCACCAGCAGAAGGACAGGGAATGAAAAACTGTTTTTT. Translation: CATSRRTGNEKLFF. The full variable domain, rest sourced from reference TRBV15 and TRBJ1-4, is DAMVIQNPRYQVTQFGKPVTLSCSQTLNHNVMYWYQQKSSQAPKLLFHYYDKDFNNEADTPDNFQSRRPNTSFCFLDIRSPGLGDTAMYLCATSRRTGNEKLFFGSGTQLSVL.